Following are 16 T cell receptor beta chains from one sample sequenced in a study of graft-versus-host responses after intestinal transplantation. Which antigens these TCRs recognize remains unknown. TCRdb keeps only in-frame clones here, not all; method: immunoSEQ multiplex PCR. Of about 92,000 clones in the sample, under 85% were seen once. This specimen consisted of unstimulated CD8+ T cells sorted from spleen or lymph node cells, obtained before intestinal transplant. The receptor source for this set is a human donor who received an intestinal transplant.

The genes are TRBV4-1 and TRBJ1-5; no reliable D call. The CDR3 is made up of 14 amino acids. Trimming shortened V by 1 base and J by 5 bases, and 9 bases separated the two germline ends. Germline V CDR1 and CDR2: MGHRA, YSYEKL. In nucleotides, the CDR3 is TGCGCCAGCAGCCAAGCGGTCTGGGATCAGCCCCAGCATTTT. Translation gives CASSQAVWDQPQHF.

This rearrangement joins TRBV10-2 to TRBJ1-1, with D possibly being TRBD1 (5 bases). The CDR3 loop spans 14 amino acids. Germline CDR1 WSHSY, CDR2 SAAADI. Trimming cost V 11 bases and J 2 bases, with 18 bases left between them. DNA of the CDR3: TGCGCCGGCGGGGCGACAGAGGTTAACACTGAAGCTTTCTTT. Translating gives CAGGATEVNTEAFF.

J is TRBJ2-7 and V is TRBV27, with D tentatively TRBD1 or TRBD2 (5 bases each). CDR1 MNHEY and CDR2 SMNVEV come from the germline V gene (reference sequence). The CDR3 extends over 16 amino acids. Trimming pared 0 bases from V and 5 bases from J, leaving 17 bases between. The CDR3 loop reads CASSLSWGSRGNEQYF. In nucleotides, the CDR3 is TGTGCCAGCAGTTTATCATGGGGGAGCCGGGGCAACGAGCAGTACTTC.

Only a few counts were recorded for this clone. The chain combines TRBV11-2 with TRBJ2-7; TRBD2 might be the D (5 bases). V was trimmed by 0 bases and J by 3 bases, leaving 18 bases between them. CDR1 SGHAT and CDR2 FQNNGV come from the germline V gene. This CDR3 region has 17 residues. For the CDR3, the DNA is TGTGCCAGCAGCTTAGATGGCCTACGGGGTCGAGGCTACGAGCAGTACTTC. Encoded protein: CASSLDGLRGRGYEQYF.

The J gene is TRBJ2-3, the V gene TRBV7-2; D is undetermined. Germline CDR1 and CDR2: SGHTA and FQGNSA. The germline V and J ends were trimmed by 3 bases and 3 bases, with 1 base remaining between them. This CDR3 has 11 amino acids. The CDR3 protein is CASSLTDTQYF. The CDR3 nucleotides read TGTGCCAGCAGCTTGACAGATACGCAGTATTTT.

The V gene is TRBV18, the J gene TRBJ2-3; 8 bases are a match to TRBD2. V lost 1 base to trimming and J lost 5 bases; unmatched junction nucleotides: 2. The CDR3 length is 14 residues. CDR1 KGHSH and CDR2 LQKENI come from the germline V gene. The CDR3 region is CASSPLAGKDTQYF. The CDR3 nucleotides read TGTGCCAGCTCACCACTAGCGGGAAAAGATACGCAGTATTTT.

This clone was detected a few times. The chain joins TRBV27 to TRBJ2-3; 11 bases map to TRBD1. The length of the CDR3 is 14 residues. V lost 4 bases and J lost 6; bases outside the gene matches: 3. Looked up from germline, CDR1 is MNHEY and CDR2 is SMNVEV (reference sequence). The CDR3 nucleotides read TGTGCCAGCAGTTGGACAGGGGGCAGGGATACGCAGTATTTT. Its protein is CASSWTGGRDTQYF.

V is TRBV6-5 and J is TRBJ2-1; 13 nucleotides match TRBD2. The ends lost 5 bases at V and 5 bases at J; junction bases unmatched: 3. Germline assignment: CDR1 MNHEY and CDR2 SVGAGI. CDR3 size: 15 residues. CDR3 nucleotide sequence: TGTGCCAGCAGTCACGGGACTAGCGGGAACAATGAGCAGTTCTTC. This gives the protein CASSHGTSGNNEQFF.

V and J are TRBV11-2 and TRBJ1-6; TRBD1 matches 7 bases. This CDR3 is built from 17 residues. Unmatched junction bases numbered 8, after V lost 3 bases and J lost 3 bases. Germline CDR1 SGHAT, CDR2 FQNNGV. The CDR3 nucleotides read TGTGCCAGCAGCTTTTTCCCGGACAGGTTCTATAATTCACCCCTCCACTTT. Amino acid sequence: CASSFFPDRFYNSPLHF.

V usage is TRBV28 and J usage is TRBJ2-2; no definite D call. The germline gives CDR1 MDHEN, CDR2 SYDVKM. The CDR3 totals 15 residues. V lost 5 bases and J lost 7, with 17 bases in between. The CDR3 is CASSPLGLAIGELFF. The CDR3 DNA is TGTGCCAGCAGTCCCCTGGGCCTGGCGATCGGGGAGCTGTTTTTT.

This rearrangement joins TRBV11-2 to TRBJ1-6; 11 bases match TRBD1. Per germline, CDR1 SGHAT and CDR2 FQNNGV. V trimming: 5 bases; J trimming: 7 bases; junction bases outside the gene matches: 7. The CDR3 extends over 16 amino acids. The DNA for the CDR3 is TGTGCCAGCAGCGTTCCCGGGACAGGGGGGAATTCACCCCTCCACTTT. It codes for CASSVPGTGGNSPLHF.

V and J are TRBV5-6 and TRBJ2-7; no clear D. The CDR3 sequence is 13 residues long. Per germline, CDR1 SGHDT and CDR2 YYEEEE. The V gene lost 6 bases and the J gene lost 0 bases, with 10 bases spanning the gap. CDR3 sequence: CASKETDSYEQYF. In DNA, the CDR3 is TGTGCCAGCAAAGAGACCGACTCCTACGAGCAGTACTTC.

The genes are TRBV4-2 and TRBJ2-2; D is ambiguous. From germline, CDR1 is LGHNA and CDR2 YNFKEQ. This CDR3 is built from 14 residues. Trimming removed 1 base at V and 3 bases at J, with 6 bases between. The CDR3, as DNA: TGTGCCAGCAGCCAAGGTGTGGACACCGGGGAGCTGTTTTTT. It codes for CASSQGVDTGELFF.

V usage is TRBV7-6 and J usage is TRBJ2-7; TRBD2 matches at 12 bases. Germline lookup yields CDR1 SGHVS and CDR2 FNYEAQ. The CDR3 contains 18 residues. The trim removed 5 bases at V and 3 bases at J, leaving 14 bases unmatched. The CDR3 region has the DNA TGTGCCAGCAGCCCACATACTAGCGGGGGGATCATACTCTACGAGCAGTACTTC. Residues: CASSPHTSGGIILYEQYF.

The CDR3 reads CAKKGRGFYGYTF. The CDR3 DNA follows: TGTGCCAAAAAAGGTAGGGGATTCTACGGCTACACCTTC. This chain uses TRBV19 with TRBJ1-2; D is possibly TRBD1 (5 bases). Trimming cost V 10 bases and J 8 bases, with 20 bases left between them. Germline assignment: CDR1 LNHDA and CDR2 SQIVND (reference sequence). The CDR3 has 13 residues.

This chain joins TRBV2 and TRBJ2-7, with D possibly being TRBD2 (6 bases). Trimming took 3 bases from V and 3 from J, leaving 18 bases between them. Germline lookup yields CDR1 SNHLY and CDR2 FYNNEI. CDR3 size: 16 residues. CDR3 DNA: TGTGCCAGCAGTGACGGAGCGGGTCCCTCATACTACGAGCAGTACTTC. Amino acid sequence: CASSDGAGPSYYEQYF.